The entry that follows covers one T cell receptor beta chain sequence. This entry comes from a study of immune reconstitution after stem cell transplant in scleroderma. The CDR3 has 14 residues. The trim removed 8 bases at V and 8 bases at J, leaving 13 bases unmatched. Germline V gene sequence: CDR1 SQVTM, CDR2 ANQGSEA. MiXCR, run by TCRdb on the RT-PCR reads, gives a single entry per CDR3 protein. The repertoire consists of about 2,400 distinct CDR3 sequences, with roughly a tenth occurring once and the leading ten covering more than 12%. V and J are TRBV29-1 and TRBJ2-1; 9 bases are shared with TRBD2. The sample was acquired before or after autologous hematopoietic stem cell transplantation (not recorded which). The clonotype was recovered from a female donor with systemic sclerosis. CDR3 nucleotide sequence: TGCAGCTCTGGACCAGCGGGGGGTCTTGATGAGCAGTTCTTC. It codes for CSSGPAGGLDEQFF.